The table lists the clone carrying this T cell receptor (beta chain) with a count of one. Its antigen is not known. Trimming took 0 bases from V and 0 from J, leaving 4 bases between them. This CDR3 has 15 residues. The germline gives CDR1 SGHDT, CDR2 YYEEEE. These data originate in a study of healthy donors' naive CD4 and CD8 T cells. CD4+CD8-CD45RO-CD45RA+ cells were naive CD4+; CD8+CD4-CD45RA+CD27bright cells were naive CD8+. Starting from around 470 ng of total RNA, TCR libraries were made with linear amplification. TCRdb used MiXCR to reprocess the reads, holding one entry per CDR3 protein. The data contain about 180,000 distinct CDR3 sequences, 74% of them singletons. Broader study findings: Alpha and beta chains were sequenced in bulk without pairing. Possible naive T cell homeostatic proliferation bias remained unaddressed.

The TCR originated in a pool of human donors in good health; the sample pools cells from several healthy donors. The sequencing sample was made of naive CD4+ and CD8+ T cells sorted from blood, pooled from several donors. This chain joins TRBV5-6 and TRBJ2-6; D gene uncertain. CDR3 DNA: TGTGCCAGCAGCTTGGCAACCTCTGGGGCCAACGTCCTGACTTTC. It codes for CASSLATSGANVLTF.